This entry concerns a single T cell receptor beta chain. The sample belongs to a study of sequential checkpoint blockade in melanoma. The data were produced by immunoSEQ multiplex PCR, yet TCRdb's version contains in-frame clones alone and is incomplete. The top ten hold 35% to 40% of the sample, which has roughly 20,000 clones, around 80% seen once. The CDR3 is 14 amino acids. The germline V gene has CDR1 SGHTS and CDR2 YDEGEE. The ends were cut back, 1 base at V and 7 bases at J, with 12 bases in the middle. Described treatment: randomized to nivolumab then ipilimumab (arm A) or the reverse (arm B).

The clonotype comes from a human donor with melanoma. This chain links TRBV5-8 with TRBJ2-1, with D tentatively TRBD1 (6 bases). This specimen was CD8+ T cells sorted from blood (inferred from file names), taken from a patient given nivolumab and ipilimumab in sequence. This CDR3 is CASSLLGQGNEQFF. Written as DNA, the CDR3 is TGTGCCAGCAGCTTGCTGGGGCAGGGGAATGAGCAGTTCTTC.